The subject of this entry is one TCR beta chain. The sample comes from a study of cytomegalovirus exposure and HLA in healthy donors. V was shortened by 3 bases and J by 3 bases, with 8 bases between the two germline ends. The CDR3 length is 14 residues. Germline values: CDR1 MDHEN, CDR2 SYDVKM. 13 Jbeta primers and 60 Vbeta primers were used for the PCR. Using immunoSEQ multiplex PCR, the repertoire was profiled, and TCRdb retains in-frame clones only, with some absent. The sample holds about 130,000 clones. This sequence originates from a woman aged 40 to 50 in good health and CMV-seropositive. J is TRBJ1-4 and V is TRBV28, with D maybe TRBD1 (5 bases). The sample consisted of PBMCs. CDR3 coding DNA: TGTGCCAGCAGTTTGGACAACTCTAATGAAAAACTGTTTTTT. It codes for CASSLDNSNEKLFF.